This TCR beta chain comes out of a study of T cell clusters in autoimmune cytopenias. This CDR3 has 13 amino acids. CDR1 and CDR2 from the germline V gene are MNHEY and SVGEGT. Findings and caveats of the study: A dominant lymphoma-associated repertoire apparently masked the cluster-lack signature in secondary cytopenia versus chronic lymphocytic leukemia. TRB repertoire shifts in secondary cytopenia and chronic lymphocytic leukemia mostly reflected lymphoma, not autoimmunity.

TRB was amplified from about 270 ng of peripheral blood genomic DNA per sample. Comment on this clonotype: Its antigen is unknown.

One tube held mixed TRB-A and TRB-B primer pools for touch-down PCR. TCRdb re-called the multiplex PCR reads; every CDR3 protein appears as one record, without DNA. This sample carries thousands of distinct CDR3 sequences, with more than 15% going to the ten biggest clones. This sequence originates from a human donor with an autoimmune cytopenia or autoimmune hepatitis (not recorded which). This rearrangement joins TRBV6-2 or TRBV6-3 to TRBJ2-3; the TRBD2 assignment by TCRdb is unverifiable without DNA. Sequences were obtained from peripheral blood. The CDR3 spells CASRTSGTDTQYF.